This T cell receptor beta chain was captured in a study of T-cell memory formation after mild COVID-19 (dated by TCRdb to the early 2020s). Regarding the study in general: TCR sequence clusters from the two donors were found to be largely donor specific. Longitudinal TCRalpha and TCRbeta repertoire sequencing tracked T-cell clones expanding and contracting after mild COVID-19 in a couple of donors. Two young, previously healthy adult volunteers made up the cohort, one male and one female.

Study-wide findings and limitations: Whether the second-wave clones peaking on day 37 were SARS-CoV-2 specific was not confirmed. Balanced CD4/CD8 phenotypes were observed for clones contracting from day 15 to 85, whereas a bias towards CD4+ was observed for a second wave of clones expanding from day 15 to 37. Contracting CD4+ clones appeared mostly in the CM and EM memory subsets, whereas CD8+ clones were enriched in EMRA. The study included only a couple of mild cases, and larger cohorts that include severe cases with pre-infection samples were judged to be necessary. Some responding clones were detected in pre-infection memory, suggesting pre-existing cross-reactive memory T cells joined the SARS-CoV-2 response.

This clonotype appeared many times. Its antigen target is currently unknown. It has no much larger one-base neighbor in the sample; base qualities were not kept. Sequencer: Illumina NovaSeq 6000. TCRalpha and TCRbeta cDNA libraries were constructed by 5'RACE with constant-segment primers, with sample barcodes and unique molecular identifiers being introduced. Trizol reagent was used to extract RNA from every sample. Libraries were amplified in two PCR steps, with a second sample barcode and Illumina TruSeq adapters added in the second step. Sequencing of the libraries was done on an Illumina NovaSeq, producing 2 x 150 bp paired-end reads. As for how the authors treated the data: Demultiplexing of reads and collapsing into UMI-guided consensus sequences were performed with migec v1.2.7. With mixcr v2.1.11, UMI consensuses were aligned to TRA and TRB V and J templates and assembled into clonotypes. A clonotype was counted as expanded or contracted only if both edgeR and NoisET called the change significant, with noise models trained on biological replicates. edgeR calls used a false discovery rate-adjusted p below 0.01 and a log2 fold-change threshold of 1. As an exploratory analysis of dynamics, PCA with hierarchical clustering was applied to max-normalized trajectories of the 1000 most abundant clonotypes. Separately sequenced CD4+ and CD8+ repertoires were used to assign the CD4 or CD8 phenotype of responding clones. TCRdb itself trimmed the public reads at Q25 with fastp, ran MiXCR and retained productive beta chains. Every CDR3 protein is listed once, alongside the most common genes and DNA of its rows. For this entry, the V and J calls and clone size follow TCRdb and not the study's own pipeline. The sample table contains under 300,000 distinct CDR3 sequences; only one count was recorded for around 15% of them. About 3.5% of the sample comes from the top ten.

Ficoll-Paque density gradient centrifugation was used to isolate PBMCs. The sequenced sample was PBMCs or a T cell subset sorted from them (not recorded which). The TCR comes from a man in his late teens or twenties who had mild COVID-19 (a few samples of this study predate the infection). The sample titles of this study are shuffled in the database, so cell type and time point are left out; the donor was told from shared clones.

The base sequence is TGCGCCAGCAGCCGCGGGCAGGGGGTGAACACCGGGGAGCTGTTTTTT. This translates into CASSRGQGVNTGELFF. This sequence uses TRBV5-1 and TRBJ2-2; 7 central nucleotides agree with TRBD1. Unmatched junction bases come to 7, with V trimmed by 4 bases and J by 1 base. CDR1 and CDR2 are read off the germline V gene as SGHRS and YFSETQ. Spanning cysteine to phenylalanine, the CDR3 consists of 16 amino acids. Just CDR3 DNA is preserved here, 48 bases in frame from base 1.